This record concerns one T cell receptor beta chain sequence. The treatment is: around 19 received Ad26.COV2.S at low or high dose, single or two shots; about 5 received placebo; per-sample allocation not given. Specimen acquisition occurred on day 63 following the initial vaccine or placebo injection. The sample comes from a study of Ad26.COV2.S vaccination and SARS-CoV-2 variants. The data were produced by immunoSEQ multiplex PCR, yet TCRdb's version contains in-frame clones alone and is incomplete. The sample yields nearly 400,000 clones, around 89% seen once. Trimming cost V 2 bases and J 12 bases; bases outside gene matches: 6. The length of the CDR3 is 13 residues. CDR1 LNHNV and CDR2 YYDKDF come from the germline V gene (reference sequence).

This clonotype was sampled from a person between 18 and 65 years old who received the Ad26.COV2.S COVID-19 vaccine or a placebo. V gene TRBV15 combines with J gene TRBJ2-1; 8 bases line up with TRBD2. Sequenced here: peripheral blood, sampled in a trial of Ad26.COV2.S vaccine versus placebo. In DNA, the CDR3 is TGTGCCACCAGCAGAACGGGGGGGTTGTGGCAGTTCTTC. Its translation: CATSRTGGLWQFF.